This T cell receptor (beta chain) was recorded in a study of T cell repertoires in cytomegalovirus infection. About the study: The authors relied on CMV epitopes, both recently identified HLA-C-restricted and well-studied HLA-B-restricted. Evidence of both CMV infection and a matching HLA type came from public TCR beta signatures.

As to this clonotype: The antigen is not known.

TCRdb passed the reads through MiXCR, listing each CDR3 protein once. The sample consists of 200,000 to 250,000 distinct CDR3 sequences, 35% to 45% of them appearing once. Broader study findings: Ex vivo, HLA-C-restricted CMV-specific TCR beta clonotypes prevailed over the rest of the response. The study identified carriers of CMV plus the relevant HLA from cumulative public TCR beta family frequency.

This CDR3 comprises 15 residues. Looked up from germline, CDR1 is LNHDA and CDR2 is SQIVND (reference sequence). Losses at the gene ends were 5 bases for V and 3 bases for J; bases not matched to a gene: 4. This clonotype was obtained from a human donor in good health (CMV status not recorded). Some clones in this sample may be carry-over from other donors' samples. The V gene is TRBV19, the J gene TRBJ2-1; 10 nucleotides agree with TRBD1. Source: CD8+ T cells from cultured PBMCs, taken from culture after CMV antigen stimulation. The CDR3 DNA reads as TGTGCCAGTAGTCAGGGACAGGGGCTCTACAATGAGCAGTTCTTC. Amino acids: CASSQGQGLYNEQFF.